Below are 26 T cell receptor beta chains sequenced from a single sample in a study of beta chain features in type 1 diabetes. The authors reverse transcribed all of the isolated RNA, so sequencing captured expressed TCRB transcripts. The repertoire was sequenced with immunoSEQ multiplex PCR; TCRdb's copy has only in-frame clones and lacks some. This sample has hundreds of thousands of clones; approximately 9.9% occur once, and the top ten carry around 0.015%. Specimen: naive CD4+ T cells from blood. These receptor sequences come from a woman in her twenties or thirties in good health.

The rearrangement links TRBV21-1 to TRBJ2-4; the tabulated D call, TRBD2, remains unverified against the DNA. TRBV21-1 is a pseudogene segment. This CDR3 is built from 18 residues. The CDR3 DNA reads TGTGCCAGCAGCAAGAGGGTGTCTAGCGGGAGGGGCAAAAACATTCAGTACTTC. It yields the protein CASSKRVSSGRGKNIQYF.

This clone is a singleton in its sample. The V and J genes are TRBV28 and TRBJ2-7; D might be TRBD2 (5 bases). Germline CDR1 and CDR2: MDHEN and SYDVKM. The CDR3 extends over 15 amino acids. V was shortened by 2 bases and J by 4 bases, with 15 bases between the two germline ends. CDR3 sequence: CASSLEGPIRYEQYF. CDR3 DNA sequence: TGTGCCAGCAGTTTAGAGGGTCCCATAAGGTACGAGCAGTACTTC.

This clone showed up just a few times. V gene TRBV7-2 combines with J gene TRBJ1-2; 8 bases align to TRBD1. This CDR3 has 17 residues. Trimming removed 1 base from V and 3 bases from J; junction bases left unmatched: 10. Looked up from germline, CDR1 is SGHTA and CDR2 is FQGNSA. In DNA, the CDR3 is TGTGCCAGCAGCTTAGTCGGGTCAGGGGGCGGAGACTATGGCTACACCTTC. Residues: CASSLVGSGGGDYGYTF.

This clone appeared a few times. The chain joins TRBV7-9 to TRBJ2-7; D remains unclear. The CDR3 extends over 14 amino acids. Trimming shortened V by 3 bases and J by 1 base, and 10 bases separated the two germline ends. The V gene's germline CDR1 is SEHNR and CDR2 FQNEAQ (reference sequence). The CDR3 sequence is CASSFARKSYEQYF. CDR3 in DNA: TGTGCCAGCAGCTTTGCCAGGAAATCCTACGAGCAGTACTTC. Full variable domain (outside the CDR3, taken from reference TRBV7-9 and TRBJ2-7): DTGVSQNPRHKITKRGQNVTFRCDPISEHNRLYWYRQTLGQGPEFLTYFQNEAQLEKSRLLSDRFSAERPKGSFSTLEIQRTEQGDSAMYLCASSFARKSYEQYFGPGTRLTVT.

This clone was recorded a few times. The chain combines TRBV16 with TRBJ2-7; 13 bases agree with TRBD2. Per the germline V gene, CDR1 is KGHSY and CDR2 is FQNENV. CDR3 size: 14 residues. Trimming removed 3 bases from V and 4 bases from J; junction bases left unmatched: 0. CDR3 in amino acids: CASSQGLAGYEQYF. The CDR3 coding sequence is TGTGCCAGCAGCCAGGGACTAGCGGGGTACGAGCAGTACTTC.

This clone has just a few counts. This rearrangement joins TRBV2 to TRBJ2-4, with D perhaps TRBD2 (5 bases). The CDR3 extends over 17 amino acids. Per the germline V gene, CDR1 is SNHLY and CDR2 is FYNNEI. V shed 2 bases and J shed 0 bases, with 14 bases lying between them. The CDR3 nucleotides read TGTGCCAGCAGTGAATTAGGAGGCAGAATAGCCAAAAACATTCAGTACTTC. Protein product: CASSELGGRIAKNIQYF.

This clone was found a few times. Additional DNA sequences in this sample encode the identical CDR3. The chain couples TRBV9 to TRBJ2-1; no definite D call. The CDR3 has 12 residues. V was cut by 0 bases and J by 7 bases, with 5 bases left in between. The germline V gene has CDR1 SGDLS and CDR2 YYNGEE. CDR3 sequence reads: CASSVELNEQFF. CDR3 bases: TGTGCCAGCAGCGTAGAACTGAATGAGCAGTTCTTC.

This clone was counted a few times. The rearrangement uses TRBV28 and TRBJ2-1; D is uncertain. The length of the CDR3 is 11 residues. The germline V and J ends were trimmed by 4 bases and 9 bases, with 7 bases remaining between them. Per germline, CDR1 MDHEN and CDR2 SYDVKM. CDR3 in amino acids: CASSSGGEQFF. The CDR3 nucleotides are TGTGCCAGCAGTTCGGGTGGTGAGCAGTTCTTC.

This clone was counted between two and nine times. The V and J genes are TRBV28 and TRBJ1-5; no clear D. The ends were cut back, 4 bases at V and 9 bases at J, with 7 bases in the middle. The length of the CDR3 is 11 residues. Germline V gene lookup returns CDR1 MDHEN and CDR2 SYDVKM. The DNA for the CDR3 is TGTGCCAGCAGTTCTCTTCGGCCCCAGCATTTT. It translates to CASSSLRPQHF.

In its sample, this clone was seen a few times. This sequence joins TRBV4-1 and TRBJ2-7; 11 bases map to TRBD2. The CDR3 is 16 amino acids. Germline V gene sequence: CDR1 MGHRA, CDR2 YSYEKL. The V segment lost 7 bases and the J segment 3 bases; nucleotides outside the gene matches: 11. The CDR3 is CASTPTLGLAGYEQYF. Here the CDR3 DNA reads TGCGCCAGCACCCCTACTCTAGGACTAGCGGGCTACGAGCAGTACTTC.

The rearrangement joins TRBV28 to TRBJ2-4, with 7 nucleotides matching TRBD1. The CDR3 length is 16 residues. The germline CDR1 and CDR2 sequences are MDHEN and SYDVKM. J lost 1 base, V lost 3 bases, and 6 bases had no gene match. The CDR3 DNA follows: TGTGCCAGCAGTTTCCCGGGGACAGCTGCCAAAAACATTCAGTACTTC. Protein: CASSFPGTAAKNIQYF.

CDR3 nucleotides: TGTGCCAGCAGTGCGACAGGGAGAGAGACCCAGTACTTC. It encodes CASSATGRETQYF. V gene TRBV6-4 combines with J gene TRBJ2-5, with TRBD1 identical over 7 bases. This CDR3 has 13 amino acids. CDR1 is MRHNA, CDR2 SNTAGT, per germline. The V gene end was trimmed by 4 bases and the J gene end by 4 bases; junction bases not matched to a gene: 3.

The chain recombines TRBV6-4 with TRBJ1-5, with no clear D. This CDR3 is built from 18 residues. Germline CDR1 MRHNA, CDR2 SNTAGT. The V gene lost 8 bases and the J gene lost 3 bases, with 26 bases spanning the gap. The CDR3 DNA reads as TGTGCCAGCGGATCGACTCCCTTAATATACGCACACAATCAGCCCCAGCATTTT. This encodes CASGSTPLIYAHNQPQHF.

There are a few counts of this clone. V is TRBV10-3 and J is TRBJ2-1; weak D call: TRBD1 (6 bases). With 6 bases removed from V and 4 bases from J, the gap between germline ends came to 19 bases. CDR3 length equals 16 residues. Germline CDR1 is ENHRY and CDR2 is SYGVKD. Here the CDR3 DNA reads TGTGCCATCAGCGAAGAACAGGGACCGGGGTACAATGAGCAGTTCTTC. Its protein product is CAISEEQGPGYNEQFF.

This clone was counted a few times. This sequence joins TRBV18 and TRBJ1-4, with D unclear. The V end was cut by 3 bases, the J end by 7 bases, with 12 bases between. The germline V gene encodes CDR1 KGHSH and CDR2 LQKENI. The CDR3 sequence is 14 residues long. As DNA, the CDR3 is TGTGCCAGCTCACCTCCGTCCGTAGCTGAAAAACTGTTTTTT. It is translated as CASSPPSVAEKLFF.

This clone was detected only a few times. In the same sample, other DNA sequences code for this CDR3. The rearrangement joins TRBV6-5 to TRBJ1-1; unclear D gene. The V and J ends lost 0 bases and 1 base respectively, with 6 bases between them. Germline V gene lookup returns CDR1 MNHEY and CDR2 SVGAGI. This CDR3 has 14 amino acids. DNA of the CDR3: TGTGCCAGCAGTTACTCATACAGGAACACTGAAGCTTTCTTT. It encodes CASSYSYRNTEAFF.

The CDR3 DNA sequence: TGTGCCAGCAGAGTAATAGGGGGCGCGAATAATGGCTACACCTTC. Protein sequence: CASRVIGGANNGYTF. The chain combines TRBV11-2 with TRBJ1-2; 7 bases are a match to TRBD1. With 6 bases clipped from V and 6 bases from J, the junction kept 13 bases outside the gene matches. The CDR3 runs to 15 residues. The germline CDR1 and CDR2 sequences are SGHAT and FQNNGV.

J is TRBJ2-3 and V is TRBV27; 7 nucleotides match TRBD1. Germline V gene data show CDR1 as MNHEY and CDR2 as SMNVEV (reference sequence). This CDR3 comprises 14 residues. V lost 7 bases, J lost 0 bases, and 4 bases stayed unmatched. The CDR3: CASIDRASTDTQYF. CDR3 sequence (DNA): TGTGCCAGCATCGACAGGGCGAGCACAGATACGCAGTATTTT.

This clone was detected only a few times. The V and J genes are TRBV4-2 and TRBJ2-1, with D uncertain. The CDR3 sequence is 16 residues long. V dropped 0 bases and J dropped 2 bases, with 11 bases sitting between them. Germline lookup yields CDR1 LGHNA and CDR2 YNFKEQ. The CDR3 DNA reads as TGTGCCAGCAGCCAAGATCTGGGCTCGACCTACAATGAGCAGTTCTTC. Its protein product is CASSQDLGSTYNEQFF.

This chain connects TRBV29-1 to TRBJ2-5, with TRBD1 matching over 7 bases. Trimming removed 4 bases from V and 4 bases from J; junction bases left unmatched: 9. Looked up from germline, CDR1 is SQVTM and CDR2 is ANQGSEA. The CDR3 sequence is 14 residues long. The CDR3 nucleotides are TGCAGCGTTGCGGGGATACAGGGGATAGAGACCCAGTACTTC. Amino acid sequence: CSVAGIQGIETQYF.

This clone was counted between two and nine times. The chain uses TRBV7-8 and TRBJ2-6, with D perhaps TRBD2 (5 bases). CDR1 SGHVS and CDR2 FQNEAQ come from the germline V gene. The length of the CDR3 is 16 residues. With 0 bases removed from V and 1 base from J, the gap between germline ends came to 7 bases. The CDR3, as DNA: TGTGCCAGCAGCTTAGCGGGAGAGTCTGGGGCCAACGTCCTGACTTTC. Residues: CASSLAGESGANVLTF.

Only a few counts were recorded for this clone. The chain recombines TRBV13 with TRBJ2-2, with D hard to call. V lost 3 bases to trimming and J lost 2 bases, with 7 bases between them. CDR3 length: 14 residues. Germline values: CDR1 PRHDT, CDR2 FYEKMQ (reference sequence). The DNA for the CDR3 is TGTGCCAGCAGCTTGGCCCTTAACACCGGGGAGCTGTTTTTT. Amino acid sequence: CASSLALNTGELFF. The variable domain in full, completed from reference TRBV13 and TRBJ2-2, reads AAGVIQSPRHLIKEKRETATLKCYPIPRHDTVYWYQQGPGQDPQFLISFYEKMQSDKGSIPDRFSAQQFSDYHSELNMSSLELGDSALYFCASSLALNTGELFFGEGSRLTVL.

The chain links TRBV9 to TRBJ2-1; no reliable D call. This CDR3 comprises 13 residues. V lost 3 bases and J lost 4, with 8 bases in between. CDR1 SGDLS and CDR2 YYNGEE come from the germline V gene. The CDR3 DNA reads TGTGCCAGCAGCGAGACTCGATACAATGAGCAGTTCTTC. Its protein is CASSETRYNEQFF.

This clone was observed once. This chain's CDR3 is CASSPAGQGYGYTF. The CDR3 nucleotides are TGTGCCAGCTCACCAGCAGGACAGGGCTATGGCTACACCTTC. The V call is TRBV18, the J call TRBJ1-2, with 8 bases that match TRBD1. V lost 2 bases and J lost 4; bases outside the gene matches: 3. This CDR3 has 14 amino acids. The germline gives CDR1 KGHSH, CDR2 LQKENI.

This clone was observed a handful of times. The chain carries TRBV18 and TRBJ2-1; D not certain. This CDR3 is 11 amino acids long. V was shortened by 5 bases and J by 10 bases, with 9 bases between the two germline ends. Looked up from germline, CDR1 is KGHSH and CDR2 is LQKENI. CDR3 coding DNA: TGTGCCAGCTCAGTTTTGAGAGAGCAGTTCTTC. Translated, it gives CASSVLREQFF.

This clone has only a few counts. CDR3 residues: CASSFPASGYTGELFF. As DNA, the CDR3 is TGTGCCAGCAGCTTTCCCGCTAGCGGGTACACCGGGGAGCTGTTTTTT. The genes are TRBV7-2 and TRBJ2-2; 8 bases map to TRBD2. Germline CDR1 is SGHTA and CDR2 is FQGNSA. The CDR3 runs to 16 residues. V lost 3 bases to trimming and J lost 3 bases; unmatched junction nucleotides: 6.